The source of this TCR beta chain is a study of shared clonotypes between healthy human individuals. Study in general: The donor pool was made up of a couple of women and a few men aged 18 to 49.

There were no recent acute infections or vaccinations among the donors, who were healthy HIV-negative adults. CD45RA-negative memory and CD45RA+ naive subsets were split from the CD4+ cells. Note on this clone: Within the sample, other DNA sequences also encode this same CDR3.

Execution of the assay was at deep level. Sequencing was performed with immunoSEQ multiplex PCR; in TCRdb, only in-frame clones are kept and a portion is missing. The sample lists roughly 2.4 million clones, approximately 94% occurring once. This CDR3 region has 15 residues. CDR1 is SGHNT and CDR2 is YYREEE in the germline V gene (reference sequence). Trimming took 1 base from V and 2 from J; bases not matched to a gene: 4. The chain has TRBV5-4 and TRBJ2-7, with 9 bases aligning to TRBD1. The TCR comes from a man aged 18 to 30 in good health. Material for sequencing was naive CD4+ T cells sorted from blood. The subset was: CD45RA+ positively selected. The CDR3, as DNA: TGTGCCAGCAGCTTGTCGACAGGGGGACCCTACGAGCAGTACTTC. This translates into CASSLSTGGPYEQYF.